This T cell receptor beta chain emerged from a study of T cell responses to AZD1222 COVID-19 vaccine (dated by TCRdb to the early 2020s). Study-level background: Because spike-specific TCR depth and breadth did not differ between the two schedules, AZD1222 recipients who got a second dose at roughly 4 weeks were pooled with those who got a second dose at roughly 12 weeks. TCR sequencing was performed for about 250 trial participants, of whom some 200 were given two doses of AZD1222 and around 25 were given two doses of MenACWY control vaccine. Trial participants were enrolled into age subgroups of 18-55, 56-69 and 70-plus years, which contained 148, 28 and 57 TCR-sequenced participants, respectively. General conclusions and limits of the study: Reportedly, almost half of the unique spike-specific TCRs recognized epitopes lying outside the regions that are mutated in the B.1.351 and B.1.1.7 variants. Because no samples from the day 14 peak response were available, repertoires could be characterized only after the peak T cell response. In the small 56-69-year group, the increase in depth fell short of significance, most likely because of low power. Only a handful of AZD1222 recipients were SARS-CoV-2 seropositive at baseline, limiting conclusions about previously exposed vaccinees. The whole spike protein was spanned by vaccine-associated CD4 TCRs, and dominant responses were seen in regions 160-218 and 743-854. Participants were mostly white British, with more females than males. The authors suggested clonal diversity may have been underestimated. Spike-specific TCR breadth and depth rose significantly after two AZD1222 doses compared with day 0 and with MenACWY recipients.

The CDR3 regions of human TCRbeta chains were analyzed by immunosequencing. Processing in the source paper ran as follows. Repertoire TCRs were checked for matches against a reference library of SARS-CoV-2-specific TCRs that had been generated using the MIRA antigen-specificity platform. Breadth meant the fraction of unique TCRs that were SARS-CoV-2-associated, whereas depth meant the fraction of total T cells that were SARS-CoV-2-associated. Using the MIRA data, each spike-specific TCR was mapped to the spike region that the TCR reacts to and placed in a CD4 or CD8 class. Log10-transformed breadth and depth values were compared by one-way ANOVA with Sidak's multiple comparisons tests. The source is immuneACCESS, and TCRdb retained only in-frame sequences with V and J called. Part of the clones is not carried over; for the studies checked, unresolved V genes explain less than half of this, and the remainder is unexplained. V and J calls and clone size are those listed in that table; D and trimming were worked out from the DNA. Present in this sample are over 130,000 clones, roughly 94% of which were seen just once. In total, the top ten clones hold 1.3% of the sample.

Regarding this clone: This clone's antigen is unknown. Qualities for individual bases were not recorded, and no much larger clone is one base off.

The CDR3 holds 15 amino acids from the cysteine to the phenylalanine. The retained sequence is limited to the CDR3, 45 bases, with the frame set at the first base. V is trimmed back by 5 bases and J by 4 bases, and the junction contains 3 bases that no gene match accounts for. Reading the germline V gene gives CDR1 SGHTA and CDR2 FQGTGA. According to the study, the label for this sample's time point signals: baseline before first vaccination. The vaccinee samples were drawn from two UK trials, COV001 and COV002, one of which was a single-blind randomized controlled phase 2/3 trial testing AZD1222 (ChAdOx1 nCoV-19) in healthy adults. For TCRbeta chain sequencing, PBMC samples from trial participants were taken at day 0 and at day 28 after the second dose.

Rearrangement joined TRBV7-3 to TRBJ2-1, and 12 junction bases match TRBD1. This sequence was found in an adult in good health. Sequenced here: peripheral blood, sampled on day 0 of AZD1222 vaccination. The CDR3 corresponds to CASSEGQGAYNEQFF. The bases read TGTGCCAGCAGCGAGGGACAGGGGGCTTACAATGAGCAGTTCTTC.